Following are 7 T cell receptor beta chains from one sample sequenced in a study of blood T cell repertoires in COVID-19. Libraries were prepared by immunoSEQ multiplex PCR; TCRdb keeps only in-frame clonotypes and omits some of them. The sample lists 250,000 to 350,000 clones, 90% seen once, with 3.5% to 5% in the top ten. The source material was PBMCs or T cells enriched from blood (not recorded which). These receptors were taken from a woman in her late teens or twenties with acute COVID-19.

The gene calls are TRBV7-6 and TRBJ1-1, with D perhaps matching TRBD1 (5 bases). The CDR3 has 15 residues. V shed 1 base and J shed 0 bases, with 9 bases lying between them. CDR1 is SGHVS and CDR2 is FNYEAQ in the germline V gene. The CDR3 spells CASSLVAGMNTEAFF. In DNA, the CDR3 is TGTGCCAGCAGCTTAGTGGCAGGGATGAACACTGAAGCTTTCTTT.

V is TRBV9 and J is TRBJ1-3; the match to TRBD1 covers 9 bases. Germline CDR1 is SGDLS and CDR2 is YYNGEE. CDR3 length: 15 residues. The junction had 8 bases not matched to a gene; V was cut back by 2 bases and J by 8 bases. Here the CDR3 DNA reads TGTGCCAGCAGCGTTACGGGACAGGGTAGAGACACCATATATTTT. Its protein product is CASSVTGQGRDTIYF.

V is TRBV29-1 and J is TRBJ2-5; 7 bases agree with TRBD1. The CDR3 runs to 14 residues. V trimming: 5 bases; J trimming: 1 base; junction bases outside the gene matches: 7. The germline V gene has CDR1 SQVTM and CDR2 ANQGSEA. CDR3 sequence: CSVPLWTGQETQYF. DNA of the CDR3: TGCAGCGTTCCTCTGTGGACAGGCCAAGAGACCCAGTACTTC.

The rearrangement joins TRBV28 to TRBJ1-3; D not resolved. Germline values: CDR1 MDHEN, CDR2 SYDVKM. This CDR3 region has 14 residues. V dropped 3 bases and J dropped 1 base, with 7 bases sitting between them. The CDR3 nucleotides are TGTGCCAGCAGTTTCTCACAGTCTGGAAACACCATATATTTT. It specifies CASSFSQSGNTIYF.

The chain has TRBV15 and TRBJ2-3; a weak D match, TRBD2 (5 bases). In germline, CDR1 is LNHNV, CDR2 YYDKDF (reference sequence). V lost 5 bases and J 4 bases, leaving 13 bases between the germline ends. CDR3 length equals 14 residues. Here the CDR3 reads CATSFTSRADTQYF. The CDR3 nucleotides are TGTGCCACCAGCTTTACTAGTAGGGCAGATACGCAGTATTTT.

Only a few counts were recorded for this clone. This chain connects TRBV11-1 to TRBJ1-1; 8 bases match TRBD1. Germline CDR1 and CDR2: SGHAT and FQDESV (reference sequence). The CDR3 runs 15 residues. J gave up 4 bases and V 1 base, and 5 bases lay outside the gene matches. The CDR3 loop reads CASSLVAGGGTEAFF. The CDR3 region has the DNA TGTGCCAGCAGCTTAGTTGCAGGGGGCGGCACTGAAGCTTTCTTT. The entire variable domain, with the rest obtained from reference TRBV11-1 and TRBJ1-1, is as follows: EAEVAQSPRYKITEKSQAVAFWCDPISGHATLYWYRQILGQGPELLVQFQDESVVDDSQLPKDRFSAERLKGVDSTLKIQPAELGDSAMYLCASSLVAGGGTEAFFGQGTRLTVV.

This chain uses TRBV5-4 with TRBJ2-7, with a weak D call TRBD2 (6 bases). The germline gives CDR1 SGHNT, CDR2 YYREEE (reference sequence). This CDR3 is 13 amino acids long. V was cut by 0 bases and J by 6 bases, with 10 bases left in between. In DNA form, the CDR3 reads TGTGCCAGCAGCTTGGATAACGGGGGCGAGCAGTACTTC. It codes for CASSLDNGGEQYF.